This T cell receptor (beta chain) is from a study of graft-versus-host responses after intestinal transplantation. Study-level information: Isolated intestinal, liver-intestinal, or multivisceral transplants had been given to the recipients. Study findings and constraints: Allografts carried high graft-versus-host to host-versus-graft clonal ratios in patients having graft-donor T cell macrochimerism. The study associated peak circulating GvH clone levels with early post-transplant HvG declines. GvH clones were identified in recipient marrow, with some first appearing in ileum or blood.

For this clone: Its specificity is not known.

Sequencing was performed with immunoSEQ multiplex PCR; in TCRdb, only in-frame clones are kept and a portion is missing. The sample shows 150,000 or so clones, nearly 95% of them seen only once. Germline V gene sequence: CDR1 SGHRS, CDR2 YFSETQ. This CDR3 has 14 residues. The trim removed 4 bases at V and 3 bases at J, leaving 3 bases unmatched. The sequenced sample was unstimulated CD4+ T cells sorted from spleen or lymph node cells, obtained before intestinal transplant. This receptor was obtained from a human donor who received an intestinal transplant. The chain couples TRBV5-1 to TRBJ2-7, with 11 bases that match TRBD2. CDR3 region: CASSETSGSYEQYF. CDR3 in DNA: TGCGCCAGCAGCGAAACTAGCGGGAGCTACGAGCAGTACTTC.